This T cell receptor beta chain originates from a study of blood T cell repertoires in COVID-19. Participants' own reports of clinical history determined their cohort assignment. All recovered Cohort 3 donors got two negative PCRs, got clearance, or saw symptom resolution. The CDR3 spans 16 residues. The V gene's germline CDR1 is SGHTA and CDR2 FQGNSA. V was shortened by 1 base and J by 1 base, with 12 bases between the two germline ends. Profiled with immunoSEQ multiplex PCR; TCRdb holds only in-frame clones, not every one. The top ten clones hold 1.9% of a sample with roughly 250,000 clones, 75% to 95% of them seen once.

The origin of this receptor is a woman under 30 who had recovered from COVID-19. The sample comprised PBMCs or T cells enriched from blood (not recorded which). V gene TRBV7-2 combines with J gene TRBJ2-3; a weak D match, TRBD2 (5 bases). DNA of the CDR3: TGTGCCAGCAGCTTAGGGTTAGCGAGACGCACAGATACGCAGTATTTT. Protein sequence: CASSLGLARRTDTQYF.